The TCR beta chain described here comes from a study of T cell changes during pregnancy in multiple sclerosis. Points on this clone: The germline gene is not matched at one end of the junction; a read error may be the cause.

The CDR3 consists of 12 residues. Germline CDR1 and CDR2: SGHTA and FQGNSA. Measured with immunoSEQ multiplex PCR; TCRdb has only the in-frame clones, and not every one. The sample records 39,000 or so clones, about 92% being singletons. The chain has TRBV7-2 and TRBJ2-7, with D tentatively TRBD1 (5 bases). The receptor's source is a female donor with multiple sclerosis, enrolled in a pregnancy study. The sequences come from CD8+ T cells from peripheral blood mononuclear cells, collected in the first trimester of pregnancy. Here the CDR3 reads CASSLGAREQYF. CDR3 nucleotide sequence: TGTGCCAGCAGTTTAGGGGCGCGCGAGCAGTACTTC.